What follows are 15 T cell receptor beta chains derived from one specimen sequenced in a study of shared clonotypes between healthy human individuals. Profiling relied on immunoSEQ multiplex PCR, and the TCRdb table lists in-frame clones only, not all of them. The table records over a million clones, roughly 96% of them present only once. Specimen: naive CD4+ T cells sorted from blood. Documented subset: CD45RA+ positively selected. These receptors all come from a young man in good health.

The genes are TRBV19 and TRBJ1-5, with a weak D call TRBD1 (5 bases). This CDR3 is 14 amino acids long. Germline V CDR1 and CDR2: LNHDA, SQIVND (reference sequence). The ends were cut back, 7 bases at V and 7 bases at J, with 17 bases in the middle. The CDR3 spells CASTMVVRGQPQHF. The CDR3 DNA follows: TGTGCCAGTACCATGGTCGTCCGGGGCCAGCCCCAGCATTTT.

Remarks on this clone: This same CDR3 is encoded by further DNA sequences in the sample. The DNA for the CDR3 is TGCGCCAGCAGCTTGGGACAGGAAGTCTATGGCTACACCTTC. Protein product: CASSLGQEVYGYTF. The rearrangement joins TRBV5-1 to TRBJ1-2, with D possibly matching TRBD1 (6 bases). The germline V gene encodes CDR1 SGHRS and CDR2 YFSETQ. The CDR3 contains 14 residues. Trimming cost V 0 bases and J 4 bases, with 10 bases left between them.

The CDR3, as DNA: TGCGCCAGCAGCTTTTTGTCGATTGGGAGCACTGAAGCTTTCTTT. Translation: CASSFLSIGSTEAFF. The chain is built from TRBV5-1 and TRBJ1-1; D is uncertain. Trimming shortened V by 2 bases and J by 4 bases, and 15 bases separated the two germline ends. The CDR3 totals 15 residues. CDR1 SGHRS and CDR2 YFSETQ come from the germline V gene.

The chain is built from TRBV5-1 and TRBJ2-2, with 8 bases that match TRBD2. Trimming at V came to 0 bases and at J to 4 bases, leaving 5 bases not matched to a gene. Germline loops: CDR1 SGHRS, CDR2 YFSETQ. CDR3 size: 16 residues. CDR3 protein: CASSLVLAGLTGELFF. The CDR3 nucleotides read TGCGCCAGCAGCTTGGTTCTAGCGGGTCTCACCGGGGAGCTGTTTTTT.

CDR3 loop: CASTARLAGIYEQYF. The CDR3 DNA sequence: TGTGCCAGCACCGCCAGACTAGCGGGCATCTACGAGCAGTACTTC. The chain recombines TRBV7-9 with TRBJ2-7; 10 bases fit TRBD2. Losses at the gene ends were 7 bases for V and 3 bases for J; bases not matched to a gene: 9. The CDR3 loop spans 15 amino acids. The germline gives CDR1 SEHNR, CDR2 FQNEAQ (reference sequence).

The chain joins TRBV1 to TRBJ1-5; TRBD1 is the table's D call and was not checked against the DNA. TRBV1 is a documented pseudogene. This CDR3 has 18 amino acids. The chain's CDR3 is CTSSQDIRDTDSNQPQHF. Written as DNA, the CDR3 is TGCACCAGCAGCCAAGATATCAGGGACACAGATAGCAATCAGCCCCAGCATTTT.

The CDR3 DNA is TGTGCCAGCAGCACCCCTGGACTCCAGATCACCGGGGAGCTGTTTTTT. It specifies CASSTPGLQITGELFF. The chain recombines TRBV21-1 with TRBJ2-2; the table gives TRBD2 as D, unverified against the DNA. TRBV21-1 is an annotated pseudogene. The length of the CDR3 is 16 residues.

This clone was seen once. Other DNA sequences from this sample encode an identical CDR3 as well. The genes are TRBV2 and TRBJ2-7, with D possibly being TRBD1 (5 bases). Per germline, CDR1 SNHLY and CDR2 FYNNEI. This CDR3 spans 13 amino acids. Trimming removed 1 base at V and 3 bases at J, with 7 bases between. Here the CDR3 reads CASSEGRVYEQYF. DNA for the CDR3: TGTGCCAGCAGTGAAGGCAGGGTCTACGAGCAGTACTTC. Full variable domain (rest looked up from reference TRBV2 and TRBJ2-7): EPEVTQTPSHQVTQMGQEVILRCVPISNHLYFYWYRQILGQKVEFLVSFYNNEISEKSEIFDDQFSVERPDGSNFTLKIRSTKLEDSAMYFCASSEGRVYEQYFGPGTRLTVT.

V usage is TRBV11-3 and J usage is TRBJ1-1; the D gene is possibly TRBD1 (6 bases). There are 14 residues in the CDR3. Looked up from germline, CDR1 is SGHNT and CDR2 is YENEEA. The V end was cut by 7 bases, the J end by 4 bases, with 16 bases between. In DNA, the CDR3 is TGTGCCAGCAAGGCGGGGGGGGCCGGCACTGAAGCTTTCTTT. It is translated as CASKAGGAGTEAFF.

The chain employs TRBV10-1 and TRBJ2-3; no firm D call. Germline CDR1 is WNHNN and CDR2 is SYGVQD (reference sequence). V lost 8 bases to trimming and J lost 4 bases, with 10 bases between them. CDR3 length: 12 amino acids. The CDR3: CASSPRSDTQYF. CDR3 sequence (DNA): TGCGCCAGCTCACCGAGGTCAGATACGCAGTATTTT.

This sequence joins TRBV11-2 and TRBJ1-2; no reliable D call. This CDR3 is built from 13 residues. Germline V gives CDR1 SGHAT, CDR2 FQNNGV. Trimming left V 5 bases short and J 8 bases short, with 15 bases between. The CDR3, as DNA: TGTGCCAGCAGCACTCATCCCGAAGGCGGCTACACCTTC. This codes for CASSTHPEGGYTF. The entire variable domain, with the rest obtained from reference TRBV11-2 and TRBJ1-2, is as follows: EAGVAQSPRYKIIEKRQSVAFWCNPISGHATLYWYQQILGQGPKLLIQFQNNGVVDDSQLPKDRFSAERLKGVDSTLKIQPAKLEDSAVYLCASSTHPEGGYTFGSGTRLTVV.

The CDR3 is CASSLAAGGGSFF. CDR3 in DNA: TGTGCCAGCAGCTTGGCCGCGGGGGGAGGTTCGTTCTTC. This chain joins TRBV5-6 and TRBJ2-1; TRBD2 agrees at 8 bases. Germline CDR1 and CDR2: SGHDT and YYEEEE. The CDR3 consists of 13 residues. Trimming removed 0 bases from V and 15 bases from J; junction bases left unmatched: 8.

This chain connects TRBV5-6 to TRBJ2-3; D is unclear. CDR3 length equals 13 residues. Trimming shortened V by 4 bases and J by 5 bases, and 11 bases separated the two germline ends. Looked up from germline, CDR1 is SGHDT and CDR2 is YYEEEE. CDR3 sequence (DNA): TGTGCCAGCAGCCCGGAGTCGGTAGATACGCAGTATTTT. As protein: CASSPESVDTQYF.

This chain joins TRBV7-2 and TRBJ2-7, with TRBD1 identical over 8 bases. V was pared by 6 bases and J by 5 bases, with 9 bases of the junction left unmatched. Germline values: CDR1 SGHTA, CDR2 FQGNSA. This CDR3 has 14 amino acids. The CDR3: CASSGQGPSDEQYF. In nucleotides, the CDR3 is TGTGCCAGCAGTGGACAGGGCCCTTCAGACGAGCAGTACTTC.

This sequence joins TRBV29-1 and TRBJ1-1, with D maybe TRBD1 (6 bases). Germline V lookup: CDR1 SQVTM, CDR2 ANQGSEA. Trimming took off 6 bases at V and 4 bases at J, with 18 bases between the two ends. The CDR3 is 14 residues long. CDR3 in amino acids: CSVGGGGPGTEAFF. Written as DNA, the CDR3 is TGCAGCGTGGGAGGGGGAGGGCCCGGCACTGAAGCTTTCTTT.